This is a list of T cell receptor beta chains from one sample in a study of T cell repertoires in cytomegalovirus infection. For these receptors, no antigen is known. TCRdb recomputed calls from the reads with MiXCR, one row per CDR3 protein. The data contain 680,000 or so distinct CDR3 sequences, roughly 33% of them seen just once; the ten biggest clones take up roughly 18%. The sequences come from cultured PBMCs, collected from culture after CMV antigen stimulation. The source is a human donor in good health (CMV status not recorded). Some clones in this sample may be carry-over from other donors' samples. The CDR3 runs from the conserved cysteine through the conserved F or W. The order of the fields is V gene, D gene, clone size, J gene, CDR3 protein, CDR3 DNA. The D gene is left open where the match is weak. Size is omitted from some rows. Given values are once, few, many or a class for expanded clones.

TRBV7-2	TRBD2	few	TRBJ2-1	CASRGRGYNEQFF	TGTGCCAGCAGAGGGAGGGGCTACAATGAGCAGTTCTTC
TRBV10-3	.	few	TRBJ2-1	CAISPNTRDNEQFF	TGTGCCATCAGTCCCAACACTAGAGACAATGAGCAGTTCTTC
TRBV4-2	TRBD2	.	TRBJ2-1	CASSRLAGGPYNEQFF	TGTGCCAGCAGCCGACTAGCGGGGGGGCCTTACAATGAGCAGTTCTTC
TRBV11-2	.	.	TRBJ2-7	CASSLGGRSLTEQYF	TGTGCCAGCAGCTTAGGAGGGAGATCCCTTACCGAGCAGTACTTC
TRBV7-8	.	few	TRBJ2-5	CASSSLRVETQYF	TGTGCCAGCAGCTCCCTACGGGTCGAGACCCAGTACTTC
TRBV27	.	.	TRBJ1-1	CASSPARDTEAFF	TGTGCCAGCAGCCCGGCCAGGGACACTGAAGCTTTCTTT
TRBV10-3	.	.	TRBJ2-1	CATSRTERAIYNEQFF	TGTGCCACAAGCCGGACCGAGCGGGCCATATACAATGAGCAGTTCTTC
TRBV11-2	.	many	TRBJ1-6	CASSSGLNNSPLHF	TGTGCCAGCAGCTCGGGACTGAATAATTCACCCCTCCACTTT
TRBV7-9	TRBD1	few	TRBJ1-3	CASSSTGGLGTIYF	TGTGCCAGCAGCTCAACAGGGGGCCTAGGCACCATATATTTT
TRBV18	TRBD1	few	TRBJ2-3	CASASGGTDTQYF	TGTGCCAGCGCCTCAGGGGGTACAGATACGCAGTATTTT
TRBV4-2	.	few	TRBJ2-1	CASSSPLNEQFF	TGTGCCAGCAGCTCCCCCCTCAATGAGCAGTTCTTC
TRBV4-3	.	.	TRBJ2-3	CASSQDGNGVTQYF	TGCGCCAGCAGCCAAGATGGGAACGGGGTAACGCAGTATTTT
TRBV6-5	TRBD1	.	TRBJ2-1	CASTPRDRGGNEQFF	TGTGCCAGCACCCCCCGGGACAGGGGGGGGAATGAGCAGTTCTTC
TRBV4-1	.	.	TRBJ2-1	CASSHPLDNEQFF	TGCGCCAGCAGCCACCCCCTAGACAATGAGCAGTTCTTC
TRBV12-3/TRBV12-4	TRBD2	few	TRBJ2-3	CASSLGLAGGVEIGTDTQYF	TGTGCCAGCAGTTTAGGACTAGCGGGAGGAGTCGAGATCGGCACAGATACGCAGTATTTT
TRBV3-1	.	.	TRBJ1-4	CASSHTGLEEKLFF	TGTGCCAGCAGCCATACAGGGCTGGAGGAAAAACTGTTTTTT
TRBV19	.	.	TRBJ1-5	CASSININQPQHF	TGTGCCAGTAGTATAAATATCAATCAGCCCCAGCATTTT
TRBV7-8	.	.	TRBJ2-2	CASSLNTDTGELFF	TGTGCCAGCAGCTTAAATACGGATACCGGGGAGCTGTTTTTT
TRBV19	.	.	TRBJ1-1	CASKRQVIAKAFF	TGTGCCAGTAAGAGACAGGTCATCGCAAAAGCTTTCTTT
TRBV7-9	.	few	TRBJ1-2	CASSSDLKLGVGYTF	TGTGCCAGCAGCTCCGACCTGAAACTCGGGGTTGGCTACACCTTC
TRBV7-2	TRBD1	.	TRBJ2-2	CASSLVQGGNTGELFF	TGTGCCAGCAGCTTAGTACAGGGGGGGAACACCGGGGAGCTGTTTTTT
TRBV7-2	.	many	TRBJ1-5	CASRLSHSGVGNQPQHF	TGTGCCAGCAGACTATCCCATTCCGGCGTTGGCAATCAGCCCCAGCATTTT